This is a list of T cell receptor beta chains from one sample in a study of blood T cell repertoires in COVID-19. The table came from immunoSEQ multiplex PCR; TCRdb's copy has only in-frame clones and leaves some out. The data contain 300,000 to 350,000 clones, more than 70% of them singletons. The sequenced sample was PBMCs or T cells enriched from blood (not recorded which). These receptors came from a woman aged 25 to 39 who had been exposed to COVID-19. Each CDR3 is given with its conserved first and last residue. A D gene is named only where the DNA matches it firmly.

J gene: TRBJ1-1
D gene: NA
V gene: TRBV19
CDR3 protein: CASSIRSLEAEAFF

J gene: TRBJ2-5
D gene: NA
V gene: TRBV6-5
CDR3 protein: CASTSPGERGETQYF

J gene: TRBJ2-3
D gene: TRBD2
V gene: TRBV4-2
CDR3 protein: CASSPLAGGTDTQYF

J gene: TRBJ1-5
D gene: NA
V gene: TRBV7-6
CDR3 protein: CASSLWGGNQPQHF

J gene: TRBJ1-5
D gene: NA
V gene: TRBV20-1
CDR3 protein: CSASGRINQPQHF

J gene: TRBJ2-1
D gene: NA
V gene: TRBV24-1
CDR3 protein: CATSDGLLRMNEQFF

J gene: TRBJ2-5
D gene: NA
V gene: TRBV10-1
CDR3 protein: CASSSRGRETQYF

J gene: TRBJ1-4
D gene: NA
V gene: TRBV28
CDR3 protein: CASTDTRGTGEKLFF

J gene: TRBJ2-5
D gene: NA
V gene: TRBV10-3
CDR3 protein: CAISESGLAAQETQYF

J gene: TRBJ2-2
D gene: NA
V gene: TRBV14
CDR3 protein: CASSQGARSTGELFF

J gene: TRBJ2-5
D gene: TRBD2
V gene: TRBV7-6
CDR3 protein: CASSSIAGEAETQYF

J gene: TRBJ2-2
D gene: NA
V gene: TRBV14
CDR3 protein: CASTDGGANTGELFF

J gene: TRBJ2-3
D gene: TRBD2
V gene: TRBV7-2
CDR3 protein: CASSEASGRAPYTQYF

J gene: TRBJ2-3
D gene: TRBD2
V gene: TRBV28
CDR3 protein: CASSLSNTGLAGLTDTQYF

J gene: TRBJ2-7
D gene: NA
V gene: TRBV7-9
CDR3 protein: CASSNSMSTSYEQYF

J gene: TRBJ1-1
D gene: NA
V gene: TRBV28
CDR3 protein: CASSQGRSLNTEAFF

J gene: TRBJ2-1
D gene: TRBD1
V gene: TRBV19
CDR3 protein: CASSRGLLRGSSYNEQFF

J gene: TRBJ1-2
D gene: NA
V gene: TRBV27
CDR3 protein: CASSLSGVAGRDYGYTF

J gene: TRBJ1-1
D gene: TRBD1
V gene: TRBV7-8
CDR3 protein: CASSPWGQGMNTEAFF

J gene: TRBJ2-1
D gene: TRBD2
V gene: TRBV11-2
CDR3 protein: CASSLFWLGGRAKNEQFF

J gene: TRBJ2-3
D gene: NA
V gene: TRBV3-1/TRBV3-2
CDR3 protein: CASSPGLPQDTQYF

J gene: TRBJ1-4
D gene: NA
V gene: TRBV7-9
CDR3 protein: CASSFVDEKLFF

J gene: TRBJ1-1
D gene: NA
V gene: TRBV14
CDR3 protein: CASSQRAGVDTEAFF

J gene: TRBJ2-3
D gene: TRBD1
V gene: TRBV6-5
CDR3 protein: CASSYRRTGMDTQYF

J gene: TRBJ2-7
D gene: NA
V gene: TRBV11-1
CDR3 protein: CASSLTTTSYEQYF

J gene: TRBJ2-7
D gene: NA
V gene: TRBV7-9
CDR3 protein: CASSLMSGISYEQYF

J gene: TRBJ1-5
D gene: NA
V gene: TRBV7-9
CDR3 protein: CASSSTRSKDSNQPQHF

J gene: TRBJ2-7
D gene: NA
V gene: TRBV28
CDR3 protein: CASSLSAGWYEQYF

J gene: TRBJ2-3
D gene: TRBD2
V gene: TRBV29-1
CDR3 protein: CSVSNPGLAGSLSDTQYF

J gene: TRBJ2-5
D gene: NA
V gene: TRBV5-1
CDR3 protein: CASSPGRLGETQYF

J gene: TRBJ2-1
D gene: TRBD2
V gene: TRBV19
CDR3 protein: CASQSSGTRAYNEQFF

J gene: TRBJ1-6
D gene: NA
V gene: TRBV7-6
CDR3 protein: CASSLGQDNSPLHF

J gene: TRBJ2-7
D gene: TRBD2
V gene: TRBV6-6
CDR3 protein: CASNYTPGTSDNLRKLATIYEQYF

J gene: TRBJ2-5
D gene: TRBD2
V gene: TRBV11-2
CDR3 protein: CASSSVTSGRWETQYF

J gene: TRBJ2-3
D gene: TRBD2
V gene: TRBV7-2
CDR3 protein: CASSSLSGRTQSRDTQYF

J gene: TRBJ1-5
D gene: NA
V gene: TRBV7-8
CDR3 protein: CASSLGALGNQPQHF

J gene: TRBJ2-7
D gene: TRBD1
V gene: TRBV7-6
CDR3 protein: CASSLAGQGIGEQYF

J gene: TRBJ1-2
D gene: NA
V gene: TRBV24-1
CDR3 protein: CATSVTGQNYGYTF

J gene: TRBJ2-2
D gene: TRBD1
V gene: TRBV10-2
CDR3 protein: CASGTGGTGELFF

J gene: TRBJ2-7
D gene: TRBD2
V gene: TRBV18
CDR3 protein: CASSPLGTSGTYEQYF

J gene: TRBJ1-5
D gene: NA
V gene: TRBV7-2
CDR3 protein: CASSFAWGDQPQHF

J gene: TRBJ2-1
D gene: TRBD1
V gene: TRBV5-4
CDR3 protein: CASSLEGALGNEQFF

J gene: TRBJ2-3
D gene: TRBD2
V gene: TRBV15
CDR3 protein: CATSREELAGFSTDTQYF

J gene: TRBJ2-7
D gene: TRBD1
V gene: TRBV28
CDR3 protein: CASSKPQGADEQYF

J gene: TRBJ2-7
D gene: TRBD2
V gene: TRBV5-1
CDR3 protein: CASGSGTQYEQYF

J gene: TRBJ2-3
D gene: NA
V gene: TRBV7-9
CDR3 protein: CASGLSNGGLSTDTQYF

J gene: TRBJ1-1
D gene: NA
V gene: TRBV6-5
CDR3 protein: CASSSGGNTEAFF

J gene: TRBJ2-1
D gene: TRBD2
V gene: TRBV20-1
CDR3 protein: CSASFGLAGFQFF

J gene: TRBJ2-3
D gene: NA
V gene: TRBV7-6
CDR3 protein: CASSLGHASSTDTQYF

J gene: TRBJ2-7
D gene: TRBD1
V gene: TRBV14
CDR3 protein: CASSHRTGSSYEQYF

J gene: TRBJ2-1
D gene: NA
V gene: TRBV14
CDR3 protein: CASSQGYAWQGFF

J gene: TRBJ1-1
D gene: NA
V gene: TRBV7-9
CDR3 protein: CASSPLANTEAFF

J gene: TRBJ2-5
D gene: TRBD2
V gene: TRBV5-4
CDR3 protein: CASSLGLAGAETQYF

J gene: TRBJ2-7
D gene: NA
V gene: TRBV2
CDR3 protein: CATRDSSAGEQYF

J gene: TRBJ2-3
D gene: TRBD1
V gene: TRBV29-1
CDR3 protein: CSVGGTGAGDTQYF

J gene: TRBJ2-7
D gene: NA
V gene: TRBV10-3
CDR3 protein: CAITGDSSYEQYF

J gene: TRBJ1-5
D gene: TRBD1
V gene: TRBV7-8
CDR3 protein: CASSSQGAGVEKPQHF

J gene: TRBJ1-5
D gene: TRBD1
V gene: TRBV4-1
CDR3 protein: CASSPARDRKNQPQHF

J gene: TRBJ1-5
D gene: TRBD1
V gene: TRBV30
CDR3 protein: CAWRTLGQYDQPQHF